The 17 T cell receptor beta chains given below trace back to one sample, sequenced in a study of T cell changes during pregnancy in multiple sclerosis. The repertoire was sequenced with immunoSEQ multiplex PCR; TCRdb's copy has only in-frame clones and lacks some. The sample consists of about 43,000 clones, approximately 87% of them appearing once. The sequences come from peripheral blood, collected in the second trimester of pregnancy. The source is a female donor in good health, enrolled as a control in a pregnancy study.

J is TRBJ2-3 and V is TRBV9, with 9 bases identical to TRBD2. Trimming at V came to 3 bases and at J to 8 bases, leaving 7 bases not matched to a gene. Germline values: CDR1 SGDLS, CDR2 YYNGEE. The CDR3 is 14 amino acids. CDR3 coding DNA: TGTGCCAGCAGCGCCCTTACTAGCGGGTTTACGCAGTATTTT. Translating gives CASSALTSGFTQYF.

CDR3: CASSLFGQESYEQYF. In DNA, the CDR3 is TGCGCCAGCAGCTTGTTCGGACAGGAGTCCTACGAGCAGTACTTC. This chain joins TRBV5-1 and TRBJ2-7; 7 bases are a match to TRBD1. CDR3 size: 15 residues. V dropped 1 base and J dropped 1; count of bases not matched to a gene: 5. Germline values: CDR1 SGHRS, CDR2 YFSETQ.

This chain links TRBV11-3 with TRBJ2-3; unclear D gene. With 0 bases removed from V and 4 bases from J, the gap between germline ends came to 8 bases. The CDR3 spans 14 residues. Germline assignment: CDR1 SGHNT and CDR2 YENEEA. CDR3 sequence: CASSLDSPADTQYF. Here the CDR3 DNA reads TGTGCCAGCAGCTTAGATTCCCCGGCAGATACGCAGTATTTT.

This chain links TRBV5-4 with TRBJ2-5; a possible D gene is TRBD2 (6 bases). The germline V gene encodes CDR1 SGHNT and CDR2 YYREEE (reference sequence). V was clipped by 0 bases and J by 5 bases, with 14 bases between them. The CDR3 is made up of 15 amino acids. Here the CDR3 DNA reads TGTGCCAGCAGCTTGGCCGGGCGGGGAAAGGAGACCCAGTACTTC. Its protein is CASSLAGRGKETQYF.

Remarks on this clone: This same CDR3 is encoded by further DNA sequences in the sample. CDR3 DNA sequence: TGTGCCTGGGGGACAGGCGGAAACACCATATATTTT. Protein: CAWGTGGNTIYF. The chain uses TRBV30 and TRBJ1-3; 8 bases line up with TRBD1. The length of the CDR3 is 12 residues. The germline gives CDR1 GTSNPN, CDR2 SVGIG (reference sequence). The junction had 1 base not matched to a gene; V was cut back by 5 bases and J by 4 bases.

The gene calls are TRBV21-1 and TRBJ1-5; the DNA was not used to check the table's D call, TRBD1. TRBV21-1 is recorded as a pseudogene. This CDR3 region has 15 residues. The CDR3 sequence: CASRQGLLSNQPQHF. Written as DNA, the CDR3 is TGTGCCAGCAGACAGGGGCTACTTAGCAATCAGCCCCAGCATTTT.

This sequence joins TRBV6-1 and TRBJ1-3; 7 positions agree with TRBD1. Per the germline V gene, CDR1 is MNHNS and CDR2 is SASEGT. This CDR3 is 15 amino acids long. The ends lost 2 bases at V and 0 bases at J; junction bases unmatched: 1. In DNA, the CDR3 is TGTGCCAGCAGTGAACAGGGGGGCTCTGGAAACACCATATATTTT. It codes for CASSEQGGSGNTIYF.

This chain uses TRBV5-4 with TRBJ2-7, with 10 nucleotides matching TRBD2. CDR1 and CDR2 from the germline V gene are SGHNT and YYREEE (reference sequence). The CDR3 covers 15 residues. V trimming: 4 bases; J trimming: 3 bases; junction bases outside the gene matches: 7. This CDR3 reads CASSTQLAGYYEQYF. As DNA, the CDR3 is TGTGCCAGCAGCACTCAACTAGCGGGGTACTACGAGCAGTACTTC.

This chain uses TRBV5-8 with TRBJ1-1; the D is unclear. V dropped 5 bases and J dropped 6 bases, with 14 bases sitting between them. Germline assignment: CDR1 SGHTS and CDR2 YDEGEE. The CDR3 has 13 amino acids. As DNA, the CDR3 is TGTGCCAGCAGGCCCGGGATTTGGTCTGAAGCTTTCTTT. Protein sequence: CASRPGIWSEAFF.

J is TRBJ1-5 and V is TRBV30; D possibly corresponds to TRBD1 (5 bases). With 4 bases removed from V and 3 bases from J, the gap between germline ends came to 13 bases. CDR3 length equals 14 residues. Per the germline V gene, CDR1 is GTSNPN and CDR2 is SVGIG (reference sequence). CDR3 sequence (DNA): TGTGCCTGGACAACCGACAGCCCCAATCAGCCCCAGCATTTT. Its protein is CAWTTDSPNQPQHF.

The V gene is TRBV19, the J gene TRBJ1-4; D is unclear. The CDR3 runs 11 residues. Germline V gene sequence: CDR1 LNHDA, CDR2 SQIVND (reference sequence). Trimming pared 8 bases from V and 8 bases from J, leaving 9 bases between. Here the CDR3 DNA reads TGTGCCAGTGGTCGAAGCGAAAAACTGTTTTTT. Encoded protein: CASGRSEKLFF.

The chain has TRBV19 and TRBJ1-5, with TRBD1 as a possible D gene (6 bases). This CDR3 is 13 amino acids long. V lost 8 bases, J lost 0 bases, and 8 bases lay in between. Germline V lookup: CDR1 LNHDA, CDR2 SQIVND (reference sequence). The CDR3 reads CASRQDSNQPQHF. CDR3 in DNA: TGTGCCAGTCGACAGGATAGCAATCAGCCCCAGCATTTT.

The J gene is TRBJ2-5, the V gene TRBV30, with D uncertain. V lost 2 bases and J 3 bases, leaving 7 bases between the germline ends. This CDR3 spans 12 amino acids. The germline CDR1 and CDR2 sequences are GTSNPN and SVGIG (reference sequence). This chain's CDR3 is CAWSRVEETQYF. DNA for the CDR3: TGTGCCTGGAGTCGGGTGGAAGAGACCCAGTACTTC. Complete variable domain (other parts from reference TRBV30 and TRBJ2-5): SQTIHQWPATLVQPVGSPLSLECTVEGTSNPNLYWYRQAAGRGLQLLFYSVGIGQISSEVPQNLSASRPQDRQFILSSKKLLLSDSGFYLCAWSRVEETQYFGPGTRLLVL.

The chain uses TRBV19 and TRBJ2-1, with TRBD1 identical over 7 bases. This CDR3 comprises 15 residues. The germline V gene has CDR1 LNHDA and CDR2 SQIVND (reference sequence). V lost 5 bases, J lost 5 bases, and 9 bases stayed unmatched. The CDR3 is CASSPDRAVHNEQFF. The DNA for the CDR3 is TGTGCCAGTAGTCCCGACAGGGCGGTACACAATGAGCAGTTCTTC.

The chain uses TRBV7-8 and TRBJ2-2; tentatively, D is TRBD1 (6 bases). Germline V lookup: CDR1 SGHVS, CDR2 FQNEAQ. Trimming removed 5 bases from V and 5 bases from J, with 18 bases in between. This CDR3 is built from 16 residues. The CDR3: CASSPRTVAGTGELFF. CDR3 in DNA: TGTGCCAGCAGCCCCAGGACAGTGGCCGGTACCGGGGAGCTGTTTTTT.

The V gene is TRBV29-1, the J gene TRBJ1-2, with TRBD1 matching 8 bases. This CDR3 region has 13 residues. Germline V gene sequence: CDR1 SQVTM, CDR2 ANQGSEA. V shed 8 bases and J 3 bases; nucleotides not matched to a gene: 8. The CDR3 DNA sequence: TGCAGCTCCTTACAGGGGGGCGACTATGGCTACACCTTC. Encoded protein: CSSLQGGDYGYTF.

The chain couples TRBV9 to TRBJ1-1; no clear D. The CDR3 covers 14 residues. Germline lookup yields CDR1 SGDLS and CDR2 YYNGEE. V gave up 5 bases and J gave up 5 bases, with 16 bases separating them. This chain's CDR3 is CASSKAGSMTEAFF. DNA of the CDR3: TGTGCCAGCAGTAAGGCGGGTAGTATGACTGAAGCTTTCTTT.